This TCR beta chain comes out of a study of T-cell reconstitution after alpha-beta-depleted transplantation in children (dated by TCRdb to about 2016). For the wider study: Using TCR repertoire profiling, the study quantitatively followed how T-cell immune reconstitution unfolded in children after TCRalphabeta/CD19-depleted allogeneic hematopoietic cell transplantation. Points the paper makes about the study in general: In some patients, the high TCRbeta diversity seen at day 60 was put down to recipient T cells and intrathymic progenitors that had survived conditioning. The frequencies of hyperexpanded clones fell over the following months, and after one year, T-cell counts and TCRbeta diversity were mostly attributed to newly produced T cells. Apparently early alphabetaT-cell count recovery about two months after transplant reportedly relied on only several hundred rapidly expanded clones derived from non-depleted graft cells.

This clonotype was observed a few times. The specificity of this receptor is unknown. Per-base quality was not reported, and no clone a single base away is much larger than it. Counted from cysteine to phenylalanine, this CDR3 has 14 amino acids. Solely the CDR3 DNA is kept, with 42 bases framed from the first base. V gives up 8 bases and J gives up 5 bases, and the segment between their germline ends measures 18 bases. The library relied on PCR. Sequencing was performed on an Illumina HiSeq 2500. To normalize quantification of the TCRbeta repertoire, the TCR libraries were built with molecular barcoding that relied on unique molecular identifiers. TCRdb reanalyzed the raw reads on its own, using fastp at Q25 for trimming and MiXCR for clone calling, and kept in-frame beta chains. Rows are unified per CDR3 protein, each entry keeping the most common DNA and genes. This sample is represented by around 76,000 distinct CDR3 sequences; roughly 20% of them were singletons. Approximately 51% of the sample comes from the top ten.

The treatment or condition tag for this specimen amounts to: allogeneic hematopoietic cell transplantation with graft depleted of TCRalphabeta T cells and CD19 B cells. The transplant recipients were children given TCRalphabeta/CD19-depleted allogeneic hematopoietic cell grafts. The receptor was isolated from a male patient aged 2-9 years who had a stem cell transplant for acute lymphoblastic leukemia, so the T cells may come from the graft donor. This specimen was PBMCs, mostly from graft donor cells, taken 360 days after TCRalphabeta/CD19-depleted stem cell transplant. The chain was built from TRBV12-3 or TRBV12-4 and TRBJ2-5, with TRBD2 perhaps the D gene, on 5 matching bases. The bases are TGTGCCAGCGACCTAGGGAGCTCCGGGGAGACCCAGTACTTC. It is translated as CASDLGSSGETQYF.